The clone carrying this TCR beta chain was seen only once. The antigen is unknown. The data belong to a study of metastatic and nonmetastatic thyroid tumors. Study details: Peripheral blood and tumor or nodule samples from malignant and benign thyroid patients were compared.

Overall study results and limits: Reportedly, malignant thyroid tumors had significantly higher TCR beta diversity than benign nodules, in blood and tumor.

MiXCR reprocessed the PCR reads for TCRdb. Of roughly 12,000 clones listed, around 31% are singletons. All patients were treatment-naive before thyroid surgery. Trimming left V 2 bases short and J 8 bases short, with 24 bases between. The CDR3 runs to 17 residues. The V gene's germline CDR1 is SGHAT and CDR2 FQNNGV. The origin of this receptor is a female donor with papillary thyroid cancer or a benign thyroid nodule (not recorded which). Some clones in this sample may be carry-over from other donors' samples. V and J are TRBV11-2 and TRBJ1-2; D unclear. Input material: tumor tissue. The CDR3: CASSLIVDASYPRGYTF. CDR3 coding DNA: TGTGCCAGCAGCTTAATTGTAGATGCATCCTATCCCCGGGGCTACACCTTC.